This entry lists 19 T cell receptor beta chains sequenced from one sample in a study of T cell repertoires in ileal Crohn's disease (dated by TCRdb to the late 2010s). The library came from the immunoSEQ multiplex PCR assay. TCRdb took over this immuneACCESS table, retaining in-frame rearrangements with V and J assigned. Such tables are incomplete; in checked studies, under half of the missing clones stem from an unresolved V gene, and the remainder is unexplained. Present in this sample are roughly 13,000 clones, 70% to 90% of which were seen just once. The ten largest clones take up about 4% of the sample. The sequencing input was ileal tissue. These receptors originate from an adult with Crohn's disease.

The rearrangement links TRBV5-1 to TRBJ2-7, with TRBD1 matching 11 bases. CDR1 SGHRS and CDR2 YFSETQ come from the germline V gene. The J segment lost 6 bases and the V segment lost 4 bases, leaving 6 bases of the junction unmatched. The length of the CDR3 is 14 residues. The CDR3 spells CASSTGQGAFEQYF. CDR3 DNA sequence: TGCGCCAGCAGCACCGGACAGGGGGCTTTCGAGCAGTACTTC. The full variable domain, completed using reference TRBV5-1 and TRBJ2-7, is KAGVTQTPRYLIKTRGQQVTLSCSPISGHRSVSWYQQTPGQGLQFLFEYFSETQRNKGNFPGRFSGRQFSNSRSEMNVSTLELGDSALYLCASSTGQGAFEQYFGPGTRLTVT.

The chain is built from TRBV5-5 and TRBJ2-3; perhaps TRBD1 as D (6 bases). This CDR3 has 14 residues. V lost 4 bases and J 6 bases, leaving 15 bases between the germline ends. CDR1 is SGHKS, CDR2 YYEKEE, per germline (reference sequence). CDR3 sequence: CASSRDMSRDTQYF. The CDR3 region has the DNA TGTGCCAGCAGCCGGGACATGAGCCGGGATACGCAGTATTTT.

The rearrangement links TRBV28 to TRBJ1-2; the match to TRBD1 covers 7 bases. The V segment lost 5 bases and the J segment 2 bases; nucleotides outside the gene matches: 2. Germline V gene sequence: CDR1 MDHEN, CDR2 SYDVKM. The length of the CDR3 is 13 residues. In nucleotides, the CDR3 is TGTGCCAGCAGTCAGGGGGTGAACTATGGCTACACCTTC. Its protein product is CASSQGVNYGYTF.

This clone was observed a few times. The chain links TRBV6-5 to TRBJ2-2; 7 bases are a match to TRBD1. There are 15 residues in the CDR3. CDR1 MNHEY and CDR2 SVGAGI come from the germline V gene. Trimming removed 6 bases from V and 4 bases from J; junction bases left unmatched: 8. CDR3 region: CASSLDRSVTGELFF. In nucleotides, the CDR3 is TGTGCCAGCAGCCTGGACAGGTCGGTCACCGGGGAGCTGTTTTTT.

V usage is TRBV6-1 and J usage is TRBJ2-1, with D perhaps TRBD2 (6 bases). Per germline, CDR1 MNHNS and CDR2 SASEGT. The CDR3 runs to 17 residues. V was pared by 2 bases and J by 3 bases, with 17 bases between. The CDR3 protein is CASSERRVGGIYNEQFF. Written as DNA, the CDR3 is TGTGCCAGCAGTGAAAGACGCGTCGGGGGTATCTACAATGAGCAGTTCTTC.

This chain links TRBV30 with TRBJ1-1; 9 bases match TRBD1. The CDR3 has 15 amino acids. Germline V gene lookup returns CDR1 GTSNPN and CDR2 SVGIG (reference sequence). Losses at the gene ends were 0 bases for V and 4 bases for J; bases not matched to a gene: 6. CDR3: CAWSVDRGLVTEAFF. The CDR3 region has the DNA TGTGCCTGGAGTGTGGACAGGGGATTAGTCACTGAAGCTTTCTTT. The full variable domain, with the rest looked up from reference TRBV30 and TRBJ1-1, is SQTIHQWPATLVQPVGSPLSLECTVEGTSNPNLYWYRQAAGRGLQLLFYSVGIGQISSEVPQNLSASRPQDRQFILSSKKLLLSDSGFYLCAWSVDRGLVTEAFFGQGTRLTVV.

The chain recombines TRBV28 with TRBJ1-2, with D tentatively TRBD1 (5 bases). This CDR3 is 11 amino acids long. Germline V gene sequence: CDR1 MDHEN, CDR2 SYDVKM. Between the trimmed V and J ends, which lost 8 bases and 5 bases, there was a span of 9 bases. CDR3 sequence reads: CASRQGYGYTF. The CDR3 DNA reads TGTGCCAGCCGTCAGGGTTATGGCTACACCTTC.

This clone was seen more than once but under ten times. This sequence joins TRBV6-5 and TRBJ2-1; tentative D call: TRBD2 (6 bases). Germline V gene sequence: CDR1 MNHEY, CDR2 SVGAGI. The V end lost 6 bases, the J end lost 8 bases, and 20 bases lay between the germline ends. The length of the CDR3 is 15 residues. CDR3 DNA sequence: TGTGCCAGCAGCCCTGGGACTTTTCCCGGCGATGAGCAGTTCTTC. It translates to CASSPGTFPGDEQFF.

This clone was seen once. The V gene is TRBV7-9, the J gene TRBJ2-7; perhaps TRBD2 as D (7 bases). The V and J ends lost 5 bases and 5 bases respectively, with 16 bases between them. Germline V gene lookup returns CDR1 SEHNR and CDR2 FQNEAQ (reference sequence). The CDR3 runs to 14 residues. CDR3 in amino acids: CASSPWGGADEQYF. CDR3 coding DNA: TGTGCCAGCAGCCCTTGGGGGGGCGCGGACGAGCAGTACTTC.

The genes are TRBV30 and TRBJ1-2, with TRBD1 matching 7 bases. J gave up 8 bases and V 4 bases, and 10 bases lay outside the gene matches. The CDR3 consists of 13 residues. CDR1 is GTSNPN, CDR2 SVGIG, per germline (reference sequence). DNA for the CDR3: TGTGCCTGGACCCGAGGACAGGTCGGGGGCTACACCTTC. Amino acid sequence: CAWTRGQVGGYTF.

The chain carries TRBV7-6 and TRBJ2-2, with TRBD1 as a possible D gene (5 bases). CDR1 SGHVS and CDR2 FNYEAQ come from the germline V gene. V lost 3 bases and J lost 7, with 6 bases in between. This CDR3 has 12 amino acids. For the CDR3, the DNA is TGTGCCAGCAGCTTGGACATCGGGGAGCTGTTTTTT. Amino acids: CASSLDIGELFF.

V usage is TRBV15 and J usage is TRBJ2-2; D might be TRBD1 (6 bases). V shed 0 bases and J shed 5 bases, with 13 bases lying between them. From germline, CDR1 is LNHNV and CDR2 YYDKDF (reference sequence). There are 16 residues in the CDR3. The CDR3: CATSRDRLRGTGELFF. The CDR3 bases are TGTGCCACCAGCAGAGATCGCTTGAGGGGGACCGGGGAGCTGTTTTTT.

The chain is built from TRBV19 and TRBJ1-4; no reliable D call. Germline CDR1 LNHDA, CDR2 SQIVND (reference sequence). The CDR3 sequence is 13 residues long. Trimming left V 3 bases short and J 4 bases short, with 6 bases between. The CDR3 sequence is CASSMPGNEKLFF. The CDR3 coding sequence is TGTGCCAGTAGTATGCCGGGTAATGAAAAACTGTTTTTT.

The rearrangement links TRBV4-2 to TRBJ1-2; unclear D gene. Trimming removed 0 bases at V and 3 bases at J, with 14 bases between. The CDR3 totals 16 residues. CDR1 LGHNA and CDR2 YNFKEQ come from the germline V gene. The CDR3 nucleotides are TGTGCCAGCAGCCAAGATCAGAGAGGGCTGGACTATGGCTACACCTTC. Encoded protein: CASSQDQRGLDYGYTF.

This clone was seen a single time. The V and J genes are TRBV6-4 and TRBJ2-1; 7 nucleotides match TRBD2. The CDR3 totals 11 residues. Per the germline V gene, CDR1 is MRHNA and CDR2 is SNTAGT. The V segment lost 6 bases and the J segment 15 bases; nucleotides outside the gene matches: 8. CDR3 in DNA: TGTGCCAGCAGCGGTGGCGGGAGCCGGTTCTTC. This sequence encodes CASSGGGSRFF.

The gene calls are TRBV25-1 and TRBJ2-7; the match to TRBD1 covers 8 bases. Germline loops: CDR1 MGHDK, CDR2 SYGVNS. This CDR3 contains 13 residues. V trimming: 4 bases; J trimming: 6 bases; junction bases outside the gene matches: 5. For the CDR3, the DNA is TGTGCCAGCAGTGCCCTAACAGGGGGCGAGCAGTACTTC. Translating gives CASSALTGGEQYF.

The chain recombines TRBV30 with TRBJ2-7; TRBD2 agrees at 14 bases. V lost 3 bases and J lost 3; bases outside the gene matches: 13. The germline V gene has CDR1 GTSNPN and CDR2 SVGIG (reference sequence). The CDR3 covers 18 residues. CDR3 residues: CAWRVTNPGLAGVYEQYF. The CDR3 bases are TGTGCCTGGAGAGTTACGAATCCGGGACTAGCGGGAGTCTACGAGCAGTACTTC.

This sequence joins TRBV2 and TRBJ2-2; TRBD2 matches at 11 bases. With 8 bases clipped from V and 2 bases from J, the junction kept 7 bases outside the gene matches. In germline, CDR1 is SNHLY, CDR2 FYNNEI. CDR3 size: 16 residues. CDR3: CASGGLAERNTGELFF. The CDR3 DNA reads TGTGCCAGCGGGGGACTAGCGGAGAGAAACACCGGGGAGCTGTTTTTT. Drawing the rest from reference TRBV2 and TRBJ2-2, the complete variable domain is EPEVTQTPSHQVTQMGQEVILRCVPISNHLYFYWYRQILGQKVEFLVSFYNNEISEKSEIFDDQFSVERPDGSNFTLKIRSTKLEDSAMYFCASGGLAERNTGELFFGEGSRLTVL.

V and J are TRBV4-3 and TRBJ2-7; 10 nucleotides agree with TRBD2. Germline loops: CDR1 LGHNA, CDR2 YSLEER. The CDR3 sequence is 15 residues long. V lost 5 bases, J lost 6 bases, and 10 bases stayed unmatched. CDR3 coding DNA: TGCGCCAGCAGCATGCAACGGACTAGCGGTTTCGAGCAGTACTTC. Its protein is CASSMQRTSGFEQYF.